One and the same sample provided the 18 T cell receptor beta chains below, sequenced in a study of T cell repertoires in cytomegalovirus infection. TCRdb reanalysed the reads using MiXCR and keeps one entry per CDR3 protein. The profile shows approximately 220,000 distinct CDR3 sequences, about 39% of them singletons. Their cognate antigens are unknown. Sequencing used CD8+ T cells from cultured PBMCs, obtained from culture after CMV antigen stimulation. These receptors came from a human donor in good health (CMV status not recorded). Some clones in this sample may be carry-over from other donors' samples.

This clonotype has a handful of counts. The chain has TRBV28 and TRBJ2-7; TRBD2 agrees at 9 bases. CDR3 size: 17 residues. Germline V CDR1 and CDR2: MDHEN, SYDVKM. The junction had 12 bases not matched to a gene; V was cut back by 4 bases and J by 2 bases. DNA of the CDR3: TGTGCCAGCAGTTCCTCAGTTCTAGCGGGAAAACCCTACGAGCAGTACTTC. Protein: CASSSSVLAGKPYEQYF.

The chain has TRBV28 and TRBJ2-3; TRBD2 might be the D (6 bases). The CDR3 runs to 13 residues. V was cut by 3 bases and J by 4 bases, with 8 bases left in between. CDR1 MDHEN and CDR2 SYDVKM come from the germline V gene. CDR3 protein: CASSFSGADTQYF. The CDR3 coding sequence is TGTGCCAGCAGTTTCTCGGGGGCAGATACGCAGTATTTT.

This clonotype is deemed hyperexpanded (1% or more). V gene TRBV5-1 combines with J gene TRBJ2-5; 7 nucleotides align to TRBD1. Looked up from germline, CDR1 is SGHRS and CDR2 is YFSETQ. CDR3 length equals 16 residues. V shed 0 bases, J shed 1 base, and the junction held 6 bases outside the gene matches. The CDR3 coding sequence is TGCGCCAGCAGCTTGGCTTCTGACAGGGCCCAAGAGACCCAGTACTTC. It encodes CASSLASDRAQETQYF.

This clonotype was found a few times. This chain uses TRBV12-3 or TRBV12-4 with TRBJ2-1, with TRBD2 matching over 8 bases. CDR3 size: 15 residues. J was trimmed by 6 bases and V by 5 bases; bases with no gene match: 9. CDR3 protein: CASSPFGGASNEQFF. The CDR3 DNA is TGTGCCAGCAGTCCTTTCGGGGGGGCTAGCAATGAGCAGTTCTTC.

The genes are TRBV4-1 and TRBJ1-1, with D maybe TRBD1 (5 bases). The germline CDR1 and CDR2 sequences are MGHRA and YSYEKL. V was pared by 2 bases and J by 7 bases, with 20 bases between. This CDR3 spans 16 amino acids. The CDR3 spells CASSQPYYSGRGEAFF. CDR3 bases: TGCGCCAGCAGCCAACCTTATTACTCGGGACGAGGTGAAGCTTTCTTT.

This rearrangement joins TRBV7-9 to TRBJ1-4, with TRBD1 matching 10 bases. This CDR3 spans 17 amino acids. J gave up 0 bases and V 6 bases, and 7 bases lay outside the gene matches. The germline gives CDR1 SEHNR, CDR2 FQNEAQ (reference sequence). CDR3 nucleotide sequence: TGTGCCAGCAGACCCGACAGGGGGCTTTCAACTAATGAAAAACTGTTTTTT. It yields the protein CASRPDRGLSTNEKLFF. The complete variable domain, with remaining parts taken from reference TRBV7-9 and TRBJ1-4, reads DTGVSQNPRHKITKRGQNVTFRCDPISEHNRLYWYRQTLGQGPEFLTYFQNEAQLEKSRLLSDRFSAERPKGSFSTLEIQRTEQGDSAMYLCASRPDRGLSTNEKLFFGSGTQLSVL.

The CDR3 bases are TGTGCCAGCAGCAAAAGCGGGAGCGGGTACGAGCAGTACTTC. It encodes CASSKSGSGYEQYF. This chain uses TRBV27 with TRBJ2-7, with TRBD2 matching 8 bases. With V trimmed by 6 bases and J by 4 bases, 8 bases remained unmatched. The CDR3 covers 14 residues. The germline gives CDR1 MNHEY, CDR2 SMNVEV (reference sequence).

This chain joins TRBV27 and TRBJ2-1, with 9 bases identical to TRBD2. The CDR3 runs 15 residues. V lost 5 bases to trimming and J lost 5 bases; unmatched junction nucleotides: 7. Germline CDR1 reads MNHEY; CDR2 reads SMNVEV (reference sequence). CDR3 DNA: TGTGCCAGCAGTACATTTAGGACTAGCGACAATGAGCAGTTCTTC. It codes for CASSTFRTSDNEQFF.

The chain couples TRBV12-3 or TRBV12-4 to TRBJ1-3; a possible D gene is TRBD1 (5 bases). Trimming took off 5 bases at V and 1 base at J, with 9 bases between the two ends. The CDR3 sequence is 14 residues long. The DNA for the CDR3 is TGTGCCAGCAGTCCAGGACATTCTGGAAACACCATATATTTT. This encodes CASSPGHSGNTIYF.

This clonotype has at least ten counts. CDR3 coding DNA: TGTGCCAGCAGTGAAATGAACAATGAGCAGTTCTTC. Translation gives CASSEMNNEQFF. J is TRBJ2-1 and V is TRBV6-1, with D hard to call. CDR1 and CDR2 from the germline V gene are MNHNS and SASEGT. Deletions cut 2 bases from V and 5 bases from J, with 4 bases between. The CDR3 extends over 12 amino acids.

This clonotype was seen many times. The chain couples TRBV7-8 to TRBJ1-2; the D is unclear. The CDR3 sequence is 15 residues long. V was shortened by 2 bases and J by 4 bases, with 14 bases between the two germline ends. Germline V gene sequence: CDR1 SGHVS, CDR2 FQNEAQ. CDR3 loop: CASSLSESMSYGYTF. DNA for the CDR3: TGTGCCAGCAGCTTATCCGAGTCTATGAGCTATGGCTACACCTTC.

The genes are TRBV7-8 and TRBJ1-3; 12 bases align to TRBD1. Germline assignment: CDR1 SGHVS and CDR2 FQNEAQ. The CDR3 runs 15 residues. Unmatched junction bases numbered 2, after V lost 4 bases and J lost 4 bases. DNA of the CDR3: TGTGCCAGCAGCTGGGACAGGGGGCTAGGAAACACCATATATTTT. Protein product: CASSWDRGLGNTIYF. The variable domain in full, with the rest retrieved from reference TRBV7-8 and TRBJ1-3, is GAGVSQSPRYKVAKRGQDVALRCDPISGHVSLFWYQQALGQGPEFLTYFQNEAQLDKSGLPSDRFFAERPEGSVSTLKIQRTQQEDSAVYLCASSWDRGLGNTIYFGEGSWLTVV.

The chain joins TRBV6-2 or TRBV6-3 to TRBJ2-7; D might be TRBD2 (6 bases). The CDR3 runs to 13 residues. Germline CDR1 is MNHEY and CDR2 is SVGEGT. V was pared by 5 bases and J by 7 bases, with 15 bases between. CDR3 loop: CASSRGLLGEQYF. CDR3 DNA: TGTGCCAGCAGTAGGGGACTCCTCGGGGAGCAGTACTTC.

Here the CDR3 DNA reads TGTGCCAGCAGTTACTCGGGAAGTTCTGGGGCCAACGTCCTGACTTTC. Its protein product is CASSYSGSSGANVLTF. The genes are TRBV6-2 or TRBV6-3 and TRBJ2-6, with D unresolved. The ends were cut back, 0 bases at V and 1 base at J, with 7 bases in the middle. The CDR3 runs to 16 residues. From germline, CDR1 is MNHEY and CDR2 SVGEGT.

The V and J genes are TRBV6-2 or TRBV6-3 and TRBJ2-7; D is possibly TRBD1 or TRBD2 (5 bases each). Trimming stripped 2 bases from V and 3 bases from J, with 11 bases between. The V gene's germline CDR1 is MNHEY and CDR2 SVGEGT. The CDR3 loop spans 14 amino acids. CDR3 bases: TGTGCCAGCAGTTACCCGGGGCCCAACTACGAGCAGTACTTC. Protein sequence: CASSYPGPNYEQYF.

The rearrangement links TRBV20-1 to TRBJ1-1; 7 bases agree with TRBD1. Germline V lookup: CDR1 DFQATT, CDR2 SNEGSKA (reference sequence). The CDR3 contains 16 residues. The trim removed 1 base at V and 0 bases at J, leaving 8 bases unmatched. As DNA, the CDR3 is TGCAGTGCTAGAGCTAAACCGGGACAGCTGAACACTGAAGCTTTCTTT. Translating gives CSARAKPGQLNTEAFF.

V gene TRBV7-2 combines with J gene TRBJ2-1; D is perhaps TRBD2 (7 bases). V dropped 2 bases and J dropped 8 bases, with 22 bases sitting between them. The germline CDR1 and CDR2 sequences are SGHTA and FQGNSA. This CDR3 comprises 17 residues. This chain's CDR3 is CASSLRPPGGLGDEQFF. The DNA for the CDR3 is TGTGCCAGCAGCTTAAGGCCCCCCGGGGGGCTCGGGGATGAGCAGTTCTTC.

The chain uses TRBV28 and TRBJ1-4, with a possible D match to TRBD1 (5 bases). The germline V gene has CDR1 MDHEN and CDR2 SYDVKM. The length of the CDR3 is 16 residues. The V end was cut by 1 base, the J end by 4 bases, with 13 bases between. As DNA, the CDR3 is TGTGCCAGCAGTTTATTAGGGCAGGGTTATAATGAAAAACTGTTTTTT. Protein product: CASSLLGQGYNEKLFF.